This T cell receptor beta chain originates from a study of T cells in localized non-small cell lung cancer. V dropped 5 bases and J dropped 6; count of bases not matched to a gene: 11. The CDR3 is 16 amino acids. The germline V gene encodes CDR1 LNHDA and CDR2 SQIVND (reference sequence). The assay was immunoSEQ multiplex PCR, and TCRdb's table has in-frame clones only and misses some. The table records about 72,000 clones, roughly four fifths of them present only once. This TCR was sampled from a female donor over 55 with stage I lung adenocarcinoma. This specimen consisted of peripheral blood, obtained before any cancer treatment. V usage is TRBV19 and J usage is TRBJ1-5, with TRBD1 matching over 9 bases. This CDR3 reads CASSAKQGARSQPQHF. CDR3 in DNA: TGTGCCAGTAGTGCTAAACAGGGGGCACGAAGTCAGCCCCAGCATTTT.